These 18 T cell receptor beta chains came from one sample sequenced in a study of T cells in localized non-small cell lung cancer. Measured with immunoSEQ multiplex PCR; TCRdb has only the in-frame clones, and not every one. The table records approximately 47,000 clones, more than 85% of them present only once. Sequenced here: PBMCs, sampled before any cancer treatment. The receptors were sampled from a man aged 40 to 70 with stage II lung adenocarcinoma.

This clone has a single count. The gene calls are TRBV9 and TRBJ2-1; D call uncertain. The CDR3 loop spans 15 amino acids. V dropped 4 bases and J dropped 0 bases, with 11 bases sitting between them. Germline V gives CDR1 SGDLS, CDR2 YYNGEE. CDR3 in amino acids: CASSSAESSYNEQFF. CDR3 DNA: TGTGCCAGCAGCTCGGCCGAGAGCTCCTACAATGAGCAGTTCTTC.

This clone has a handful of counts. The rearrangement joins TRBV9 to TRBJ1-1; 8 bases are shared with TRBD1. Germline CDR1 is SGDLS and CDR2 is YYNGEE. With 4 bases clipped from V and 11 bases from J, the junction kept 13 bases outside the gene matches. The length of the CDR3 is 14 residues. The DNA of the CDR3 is TGTGCCAGCAGCCCACTCCAGGGGGCTACGGGGGCTTTCTTT. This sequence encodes CASSPLQGATGAFF.

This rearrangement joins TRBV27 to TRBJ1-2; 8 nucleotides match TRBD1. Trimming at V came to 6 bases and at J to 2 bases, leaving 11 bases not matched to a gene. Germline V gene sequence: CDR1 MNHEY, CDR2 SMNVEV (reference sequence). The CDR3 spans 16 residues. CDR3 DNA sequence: TGTGCCAGCAGCTTAATGCCCAGGACAGGGAACTATGGCTACACCTTC. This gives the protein CASSLMPRTGNYGYTF.

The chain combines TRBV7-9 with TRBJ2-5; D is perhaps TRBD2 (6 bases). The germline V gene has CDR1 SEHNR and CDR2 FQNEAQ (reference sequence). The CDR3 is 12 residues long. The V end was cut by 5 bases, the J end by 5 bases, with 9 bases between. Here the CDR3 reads CASSDRGETQYF. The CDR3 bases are TGTGCCAGCAGCGACCGGGGGGAGACCCAGTACTTC.

In DNA, the CDR3 is TGCAGCGTTGAAGGTCCCATGGAGGAAAAACTGTTTTTT. Translated, it gives CSVEGPMEEKLFF. The chain recombines TRBV29-1 with TRBJ1-4; D gene uncertain. This CDR3 is 13 amino acids long. Germline assignment: CDR1 SQVTM and CDR2 ANQGSEA. The germline V and J ends were trimmed by 1 base and 8 bases, with 11 bases remaining between them. The full variable domain, its missing parts supplied by reference TRBV29-1 and TRBJ1-4, is SAVISQKPSRDICQRGTSLTIQCQVDSQVTMMFWYRQQPGQSLTLIATANQGSEATYESGFVIDKFPISRPNLTFSTLTVSNMSPEDSSIYLCSVEGPMEEKLFFGSGTQLSVL.

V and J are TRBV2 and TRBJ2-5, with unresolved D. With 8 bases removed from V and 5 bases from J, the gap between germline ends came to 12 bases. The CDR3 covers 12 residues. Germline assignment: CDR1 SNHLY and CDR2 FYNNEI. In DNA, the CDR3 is TGTGCCAGCGTCCAGACCGGGGAGACCCAGTACTTC. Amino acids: CASVQTGETQYF.

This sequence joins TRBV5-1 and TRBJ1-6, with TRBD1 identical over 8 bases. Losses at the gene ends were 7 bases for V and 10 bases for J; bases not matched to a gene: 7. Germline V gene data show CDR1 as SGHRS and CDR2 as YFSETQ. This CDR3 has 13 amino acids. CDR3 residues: CASQGQGRSPLHF. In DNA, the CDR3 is TGCGCCAGCCAAGGACAGGGCAGATCACCCCTCCACTTT.

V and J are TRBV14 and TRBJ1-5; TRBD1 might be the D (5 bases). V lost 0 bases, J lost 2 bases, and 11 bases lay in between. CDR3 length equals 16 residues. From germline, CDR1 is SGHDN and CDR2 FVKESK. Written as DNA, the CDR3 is TGTGCCAGCAGCCAAGAGAGCGGACAAGGCAATCAGCCCCAGCATTTT. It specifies CASSQESGQGNQPQHF.

The CDR3 reads CAISEMGSGADTQYF. DNA of the CDR3: TGTGCCATCAGTGAGATGGGTTCTGGGGCAGATACGCAGTATTTT. The chain has TRBV10-3 and TRBJ2-3; D gene uncertain. CDR1 is ENHRY, CDR2 SYGVKD, per germline. The CDR3 spans 15 residues. The ends were cut back, 2 bases at V and 4 bases at J, with 13 bases in the middle.

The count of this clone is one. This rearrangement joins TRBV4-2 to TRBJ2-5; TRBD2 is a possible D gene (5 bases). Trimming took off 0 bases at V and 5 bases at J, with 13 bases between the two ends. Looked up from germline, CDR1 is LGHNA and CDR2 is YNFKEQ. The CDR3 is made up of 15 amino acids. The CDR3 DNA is TGTGCCAGCAGCCAAGATTGGGCTAGCTGGGAGACCCAGTACTTC. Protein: CASSQDWASWETQYF.

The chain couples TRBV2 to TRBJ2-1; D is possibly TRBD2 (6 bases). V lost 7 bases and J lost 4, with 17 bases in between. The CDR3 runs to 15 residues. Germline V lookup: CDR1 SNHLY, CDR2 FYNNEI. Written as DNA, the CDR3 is TGTGCCAGCAATGAGGAGGGAGCCCCATACAATGAGCAGTTCTTC. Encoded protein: CASNEEGAPYNEQFF.

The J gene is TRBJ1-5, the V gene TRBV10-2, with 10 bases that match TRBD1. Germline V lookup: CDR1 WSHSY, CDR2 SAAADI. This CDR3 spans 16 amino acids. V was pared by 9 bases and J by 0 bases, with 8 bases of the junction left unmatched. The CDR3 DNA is TGCGCCAGTTGCTCGACAGGGGGCCTTAGCAATCAGCCCCAGCATTTT. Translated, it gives CASCSTGGLSNQPQHF.

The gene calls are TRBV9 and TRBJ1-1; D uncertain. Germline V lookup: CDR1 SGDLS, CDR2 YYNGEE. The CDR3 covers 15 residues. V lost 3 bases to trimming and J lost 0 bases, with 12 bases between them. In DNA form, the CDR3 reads TGTGCCAGCAGCGCCACCGGACTCATGAACACTGAAGCTTTCTTT. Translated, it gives CASSATGLMNTEAFF.

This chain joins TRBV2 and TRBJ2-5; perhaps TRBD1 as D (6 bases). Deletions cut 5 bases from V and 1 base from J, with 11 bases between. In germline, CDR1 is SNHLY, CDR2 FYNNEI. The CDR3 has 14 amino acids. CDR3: CASSPGQSQETQYF. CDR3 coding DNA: TGTGCCAGCAGTCCTGGACAGAGCCAAGAGACCCAGTACTTC.

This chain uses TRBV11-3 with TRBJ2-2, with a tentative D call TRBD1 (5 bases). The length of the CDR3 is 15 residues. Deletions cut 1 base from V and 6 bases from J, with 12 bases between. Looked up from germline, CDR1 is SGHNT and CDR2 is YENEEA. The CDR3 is CASSLGQHRSGELFF. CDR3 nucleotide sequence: TGTGCCAGCAGCTTAGGACAGCATCGGTCCGGGGAGCTGTTTTTT.

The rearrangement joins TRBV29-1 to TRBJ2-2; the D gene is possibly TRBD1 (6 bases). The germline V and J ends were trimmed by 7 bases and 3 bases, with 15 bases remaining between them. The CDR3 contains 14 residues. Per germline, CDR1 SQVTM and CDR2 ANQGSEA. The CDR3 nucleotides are TGCAGCGCCCAAGGAGCAGGGGACACCGGGGAGCTGTTTTTT. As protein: CSAQGAGDTGELFF.

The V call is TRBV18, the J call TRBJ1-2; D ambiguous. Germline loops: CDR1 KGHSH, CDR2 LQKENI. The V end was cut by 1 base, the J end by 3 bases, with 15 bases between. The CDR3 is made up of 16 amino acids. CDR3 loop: CASSPRMAKKDYGYTF. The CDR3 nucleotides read TGTGCCAGCTCACCACGGATGGCGAAAAAAGACTATGGCTACACCTTC.

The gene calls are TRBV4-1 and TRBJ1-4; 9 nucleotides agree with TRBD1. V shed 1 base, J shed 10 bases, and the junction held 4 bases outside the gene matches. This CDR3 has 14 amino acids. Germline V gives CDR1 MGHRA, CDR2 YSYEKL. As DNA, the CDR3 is TGCGCCAGCAGCCAAGGGACAGGGGATGGAAAACTGTTTTTT. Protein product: CASSQGTGDGKLFF.